These T cell receptor beta chains were read from a single sample in a study of tumor-infiltrating lymphocytes in primary liver carcinoma. TCRdb called the multiplex PCR reads again in MiXCR, with one record for every CDR3 protein. Of about 320,000 distinct CDR3 sequences listed, 58% are singletons. The sequencing sample was made of peripheral blood. These TCRs come from a young woman with primary liver carcinoma and hepatitis B virus infection. CDR3s include the opening cysteine and the closing phenylalanine or tryptophan. Fields, in order: J gene, clone size, V gene, D gene, CDR3 protein, CDR3 DNA. D genes are given only for firm matches. Clone size is given for some rows only: seen once, a few or many times, or a class if the clone is expanded.

j_gene: TRBJ2-2
abundance: -
v_gene: TRBV5-1
d_gene: TRBD1
CDR3aa: CASSLETGGTWELFF
CDR3nt: TGCGCCAGCAGCTTGGAAACAGGGGGCACCTGGGAGCTGTTTTTT

j_gene: TRBJ2-7
abundance: -
v_gene: TRBV6-5
d_gene: -
CDR3aa: CASSHSAGTYEQYF
CDR3nt: TGTGCCAGCAGTCACTCAGCTGGGACCTACGAGCAGTACTTC

j_gene: TRBJ2-6
abundance: many
v_gene: TRBV11-2
d_gene: -
CDR3aa: CASSERRDSGANVLTF
CDR3nt: TGTGCCAGCAGCGAAAGACGGGACTCTGGGGCCAACGTCCTGACTTTC

j_gene: TRBJ1-6
abundance: many
v_gene: TRBV4-1
d_gene: -
CDR3aa: CASSQTQGSENSPLHF
CDR3nt: TGCGCCAGCAGCCAAACACAGGGAAGTGAGAATTCACCCCTCCACTTT

j_gene: TRBJ2-3
abundance: -
v_gene: TRBV7-9
d_gene: TRBD2
CDR3aa: CASSLGTSGSCTDTHYF
CDR3nt: TGTGCCAGCAGCCTGGGGACTAGCGGGAGCTGTACAGATACGCACTATTTT

j_gene: TRBJ1-2
abundance: -
v_gene: TRBV7-9
d_gene: -
CDR3aa: CASTVAGGGYGYTF
CDR3nt: TGTGCCAGCACCGTAGCTGGGGGAGGGTATGGCTACACCTTC

j_gene: TRBJ2-3
abundance: -
v_gene: TRBV6-5
d_gene: -
CDR3aa: CASSYGGGRDTQYF
CDR3nt: TGTGCCAGCAGTTACGGGGGCGGGCGAGATACGCAGTATTTT

j_gene: TRBJ2-2
abundance: -
v_gene: TRBV5-1
d_gene: TRBD2
CDR3aa: CASSLSGGSVAGELFF
CDR3nt: TGCGCCAGCAGCTTGTCCGGCGGGAGTGTGGCCGGGGAGCTGTTTTTT

j_gene: TRBJ2-7
abundance: -
v_gene: TRBV6-2/TRBV6-3
d_gene: TRBD2
CDR3aa: CASSSLASGGTYEQYF
CDR3nt: TGTGCCAGCAGTTCACTTGCCAGCGGGGGAACCTACGAGCAGTACTTC

j_gene: TRBJ1-6
abundance: -
v_gene: TRBV6-2/TRBV6-3
d_gene: -
CDR3aa: CASCPTSNSPLHF
CDR3nt: TGTGCCAGCTGTCCGACTAGTAATTCACCCCTCCACTTT

j_gene: TRBJ1-1
abundance: -
v_gene: TRBV6-5
d_gene: -
CDR3aa: CASGIGWDTEAFF
CDR3nt: TGTGCCAGCGGAATAGGATGGGACACTGAGGCTTTCTTT

j_gene: TRBJ2-7
abundance: -
v_gene: TRBV7-9
d_gene: -
CDR3aa: CAGQGGFHYEQYF
CDR3nt: TGTGCCGGCCAGGGGGGATTCCACTACGAGCAGTACTTC

j_gene: TRBJ2-1
abundance: -
v_gene: TRBV24-1
d_gene: TRBD2
CDR3aa: CATSDHVAGYSYNEQFF
CDR3nt: TGTGCCACCAGTGATCACGTAGCGGGTTACTCCTACAATGAGCAGTTCTTC

j_gene: TRBJ2-2
abundance: -
v_gene: TRBV11-3
d_gene: -
CDR3aa: CVSSSRGRLAPGDLFF
CDR3nt: TGTGTCAGCAGCTCTAGGGGCAGGCTAGCCCCCGGGGACCTGTTTTTT

j_gene: TRBJ2-1
abundance: many
v_gene: TRBV6-2/TRBV6-3
d_gene: TRBD2
CDR3aa: CASSIWTSGRGEQFF
CDR3nt: TGTGCCAGCAGTATTTGGACTAGCGGGAGGGGTGAGCAGTTCTTC

j_gene: TRBJ1-1
abundance: -
v_gene: TRBV7-8
d_gene: -
CDR3aa: CVSSRDTNTEAFF
CDR3nt: TGTGTCAGCAGCCGGGACACGAACACTGAAGCTTTCTTT

j_gene: TRBJ2-1
abundance: once
v_gene: TRBV4-2
d_gene: -
CDR3aa: CVNSPSLRYEQFF
CDR3nt: TGTGTCAACAGCCCCTCCCTGAGGTATGAGCAGTTCTTC

j_gene: TRBJ2-1
abundance: -
v_gene: TRBV29-1
d_gene: TRBD2
CDR3aa: CSVNLLAGVEVLYNEQFF
CDR3nt: TGCAGCGTCAATCTACTAGCGGGAGTCGAGGTTCTCTACAATGAGCAGTTCTTC

j_gene: TRBJ2-6
abundance: -
v_gene: TRBV6-2/TRBV6-3
d_gene: -
CDR3aa: CASSPLRVDSGANVLTF
CDR3nt: TGTGCCAGCAGCCCATTACGGGTTGACTCTGGGGCCAACGTCCTGACTTTC

j_gene: TRBJ2-3
abundance: once
v_gene: TRBV11-2
d_gene: -
CDR3aa: CASSLIAGSADTQYF
CDR3nt: TGTGCCAGCAGCTTAATCGCGGGGAGCGCAGATACGCAATATTTT

j_gene: TRBJ1-1
abundance: -
v_gene: TRBV12-3/TRBV12-4
d_gene: -
CDR3aa: CASSLKRGGMGAFF
CDR3nt: TGTGCCAGCAGTTTAAAGCGGGGTGGGATGGGCGCTTTCTTT

j_gene: TRBJ2-1
abundance: many
v_gene: TRBV4-2
d_gene: TRBD2
CDR3aa: CASSQAGLAVNEQFF
CDR3nt: TGTGCCAGCAGCCAGGCGGGACTAGCCGTCAATGAGCAGTTCTTC

j_gene: TRBJ2-7
abundance: -
v_gene: TRBV6-1
d_gene: -
CDR3aa: CASSAQNTYEQYF
CDR3nt: TGTGCCAGCAGTGCGCAGAATACCTACGAGCAGTACTTC

j_gene: TRBJ2-6
abundance: -
v_gene: TRBV14
d_gene: -
CDR3aa: CASSQAVGANVLTF
CDR3nt: TGTGCCAGCAGCCAAGCTGTGGGGGCCAACGTCCTGACTTTC

j_gene: TRBJ1-5
abundance: many
v_gene: TRBV12-3/TRBV12-4
d_gene: -
CDR3aa: CASSLPGSRNQPQHF
CDR3nt: TGTGCCAGCAGTTTACCAGGGAGCCGGAATCAGCCCCAGCATTTT

j_gene: TRBJ1-2
abundance: many
v_gene: TRBV12-3/TRBV12-4
d_gene: TRBD1
CDR3aa: CASRRSGTDRGYTF
CDR3nt: TGTGCCAGCAGACGATCCGGGACAGACCGCGGCTACACCTTC

j_gene: TRBJ2-1
abundance: -
v_gene: TRBV5-1
d_gene: TRBD2
CDR3aa: CASSSASETSGGYNEQFF
CDR3nt: TGCGCCAGCAGCTCCGCCAGTGAGACTAGCGGGGGGTACAATGAGCAGTTCTTC

j_gene: TRBJ2-5
abundance: -
v_gene: TRBV4-1
d_gene: -
CDR3aa: CASSQAGGQETQYF
CDR3nt: TGCGCCAGCAGCCAGGCAGGGGGGCAAGAGACCCAGTACTTC

j_gene: TRBJ2-3
abundance: -
v_gene: TRBV6-5
d_gene: TRBD2
CDR3aa: CTSSLGGWDTQYF
CDR3nt: TGTACCAGTAGTCTCGGGGGGTGGGATACGCAGTATTTT

j_gene: TRBJ2-7
abundance: few
v_gene: TRBV28
d_gene: TRBD1
CDR3aa: CASSPDRVYEQYF
CDR3nt: TGTGCCAGCAGCCCAGACAGGGTATACGAGCAGTACTTC

j_gene: TRBJ2-1
abundance: few
v_gene: TRBV12-3/TRBV12-4
d_gene: -
CDR3aa: CASSAPGAVYNEQFF
CDR3nt: TGTGCCAGCAGTGCCCCAGGAGCGGTCTACAATGAGCAGTTCTTC

j_gene: TRBJ2-4
abundance: many
v_gene: TRBV29-1
d_gene: -
CDR3aa: CSAYRDPNIQYF
CDR3nt: TGCAGCGCATACCGGGACCCAAACATTCAGTACTTC

j_gene: TRBJ2-2
abundance: few
v_gene: TRBV4-1
d_gene: -
CDR3aa: CASSQGQGQAGELFF
CDR3nt: TGCGCCAGCAGCCAAGGGCAGGGGCAGGCCGGGGAGCTGTTTTTT

j_gene: TRBJ2-7
abundance: many
v_gene: TRBV4-2
d_gene: -
CDR3aa: CASSQERQNLYEQYF
CDR3nt: TGTGCCAGCAGCCAAGAAAGACAGAACCTCTACGAGCAGTACTTC

j_gene: TRBJ2-7
abundance: -
v_gene: TRBV11-2
d_gene: -
CDR3aa: CAGSFPRGIAEYEHYF
CDR3nt: TGTGCCGGCAGCTTCCCACGGGGTATCGCGGAATACGAGCACTACTTC

j_gene: TRBJ2-7
abundance: few
v_gene: TRBV12-3/TRBV12-4
d_gene: TRBD1
CDR3aa: CASSHTGTASYEQYF
CDR3nt: TGTGCCAGCAGTCATACCGGGACAGCTTCCTACGAGCAGTACTTC

j_gene: TRBJ2-5
abundance: many
v_gene: TRBV29-1
d_gene: -
CDR3aa: CSVGQQETQYF
CDR3nt: TGCAGCGTTGGACAGCAAGAGACCCAGTACTTC

j_gene: TRBJ1-1
abundance: -
v_gene: TRBV11-3
d_gene: -
CDR3aa: CTSSFAAGSTTGAFF
CDR3nt: TGTACCAGCAGCTTCGCCGCGGGTTCGACGACTGGAGCTTTCTTT

j_gene: TRBJ1-2
abundance: -
v_gene: TRBV5-4
d_gene: -
CDR3aa: CASSQAFRGGDGYTF
CDR3nt: TGTGCCAGCAGCCAGGCTTTTAGGGGTGGGGATGGCTACACCTTC

j_gene: TRBJ2-3
abundance: -
v_gene: TRBV11-1
d_gene: -
CDR3aa: CASMIKDADTQYF
CDR3nt: TGTGCCAGCATGATAAAGGACGCAGATACGCAATATTTT

j_gene: TRBJ1-3
abundance: -
v_gene: TRBV5-4
d_gene: TRBD1
CDR3aa: CASSFGQGARGNTIYF
CDR3nt: TGTGCCAGCAGCTTCGGACAGGGGGCGCGTGGAAACACCATATATTTT

j_gene: TRBJ2-1
abundance: once
v_gene: TRBV11-3
d_gene: -
CDR3aa: CASNLTNRRANEQFF
CDR3nt: TGTGCCAGCAACCTGACTAACAGGAGGGCCAATGAGCAATTCTTC

j_gene: TRBJ2-7
abundance: -
v_gene: TRBV13
d_gene: TRBD2
CDR3aa: CASSRTSGTFYEQYF
CDR3nt: TGTGCCAGCAGCCGAACTAGCGGGACCTTCTACGAGCAGTACTTC

j_gene: TRBJ1-2
abundance: many
v_gene: TRBV7-8
d_gene: -
CDR3aa: CASSLDRDYGYTF
CDR3nt: TGTGCCAGCAGCTTAGACCGTGATTATGGCTACACCTTC

j_gene: TRBJ2-1
abundance: -
v_gene: TRBV11-1
d_gene: TRBD2
CDR3aa: CASSPGISGRVDEQFF
CDR3nt: TGTGCCAGCAGCCCGGGGATTAGCGGGAGGGTGGATGAGCAGTTTTTC

j_gene: TRBJ1-1
abundance: few
v_gene: TRBV6-6
d_gene: -
CDR3aa: CASSYPLAEGTEAFF
CDR3nt: TGTGCCAGCAGTTACCCCCTCGCCGAGGGGACTGAAGCTTTCTTT

j_gene: TRBJ1-2
abundance: -
v_gene: TRBV6-5
d_gene: -
CDR3aa: CASSYSAGNYGHTF
CDR3nt: TGTGCCAGCAGTTACTCGGCTGGGAACTATGGCCACACCTTC

j_gene: TRBJ2-3
abundance: -
v_gene: TRBV11-2
d_gene: -
CDR3aa: CASSASAGDTQYF
CDR3nt: TGTGCCAGCAGCGCGAGTGCAGGTGATACGCAGTATTTT

j_gene: TRBJ1-5
abundance: -
v_gene: TRBV6-1
d_gene: -
CDR3aa: CAISEALQGLAQHF
CDR3nt: TGTGCCATCAGTGAAGCGCTTCAGGGATTGGCCCAGCATTTT

j_gene: TRBJ1-2
abundance: many
v_gene: TRBV11-2
d_gene: -
CDR3aa: CASSPWDTNYGYTF
CDR3nt: TGTGCCAGCAGCCCATGGGACACTAACTATGGCTACACCTTC

j_gene: TRBJ2-7
abundance: -
v_gene: TRBV7-9
d_gene: -
CDR3aa: CASSRSLGAYERYF
CDR3nt: TGTGCCAGCAGCCGGTCCCTTGGGGCCTACGAGCGGTACTTC

j_gene: TRBJ1-2
abundance: -
v_gene: TRBV5-6
d_gene: -
CDR3aa: CASSLRTRVIRYTF
CDR3nt: TGTGCCAGCAGCTTACGGACGCGGGTTATCCGCTACACCTTC

j_gene: TRBJ2-7
abundance: -
v_gene: TRBV11-1
d_gene: TRBD1
CDR3aa: CASSTGQGLVKSYEQYF
CDR3nt: TGTGCCAGCAGCACCGGACAGGGTTTAGTGAAATCCTACGAACAGTACTTC

j_gene: TRBJ2-2
abundance: many
v_gene: TRBV11-2
d_gene: TRBD2
CDR3aa: CASSTGLADFGELFF
CDR3nt: TGTGCCAGCAGCACGGGACTAGCGGATTTCGGGGAGCTGTTTTTT

j_gene: TRBJ2-3
abundance: many
v_gene: TRBV29-1
d_gene: TRBD1
CDR3aa: CSVEVGQGALTQYF
CDR3nt: TGCAGCGTTGAAGTGGGACAGGGGGCCCTAACGCAGTATTTT